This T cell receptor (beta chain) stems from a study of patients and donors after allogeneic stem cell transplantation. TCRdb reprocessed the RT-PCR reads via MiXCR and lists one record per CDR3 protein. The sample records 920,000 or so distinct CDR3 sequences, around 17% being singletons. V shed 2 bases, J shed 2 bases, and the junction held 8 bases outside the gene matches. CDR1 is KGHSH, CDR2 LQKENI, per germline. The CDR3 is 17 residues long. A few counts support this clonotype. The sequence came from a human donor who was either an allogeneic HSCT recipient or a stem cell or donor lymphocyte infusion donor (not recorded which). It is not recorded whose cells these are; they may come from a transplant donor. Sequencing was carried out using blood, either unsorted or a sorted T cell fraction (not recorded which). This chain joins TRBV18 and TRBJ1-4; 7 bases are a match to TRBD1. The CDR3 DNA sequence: TGTGCCAGCTCACCAACCCGACAGGGACTCACTAATGAAAAACTGTTTTTT. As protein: CASSPTRQGLTNEKLFF.